The 30 T cell receptor beta chains presented below share a single source sample, sequenced in a study of CD8 T cells in ankylosing spondylitis. Study-level points and caveats: What seemed typical of ankylosing spondylitis blood was a TCR beta motif built from 8 or 9 highly homologous variants.

For these receptors, no antigen is known. In TCRdb, the 5' RACE reads were re-called with MiXCR into one record per CDR3 protein. Seen here are 350,000 or so distinct CDR3 sequences, less than 10% observed once, and the top ten hold approximately 15%. The sample was blood, either unsorted or a sorted T cell fraction (not recorded which). The receptors stem from a male donor with ankylosing spondylitis.

This clonotype was detected only once. The chain employs TRBV5-1 and TRBJ2-5; D is undetermined. The germline V and J ends were trimmed by 0 bases and 2 bases, with 8 bases remaining between them. Germline CDR1 reads SGHRS; CDR2 reads YFSETQ. The CDR3 runs 14 residues. The CDR3 nucleotides read TGCGCCAGCAGCTTGGACTGGCCTCAAGAGACCCAGTACTTC. Translation: CASSLDWPQETQYF.

This clonotype has ten or more counts. The chain is built from TRBV5-1 and TRBJ2-3; D is unresolved. Germline CDR1 is SGHRS and CDR2 is YFSETQ. This CDR3 spans 13 amino acids. The V end lost 0 bases, the J end lost 5 bases, and 7 bases lay between the germline ends. Written as DNA, the CDR3 is TGCGCCAGCAGCTTGGCCGGTGAAGATACGCAGTATTTT. Its protein product is CASSLAGEDTQYF.

This clonotype was detected a few times. V is TRBV15 and J is TRBJ2-1; 13 bases map to TRBD2. Germline CDR1 is LNHNV and CDR2 is YYDKDF (reference sequence). The CDR3 contains 16 residues. V trimming: 5 bases; J trimming: 8 bases; junction bases outside the gene matches: 9. CDR3 sequence (DNA): TGTGCCACCAGCGGACAACTAGCGGGAGGGGGAGATGAGCAGTTCTTC. This encodes CATSGQLAGGGDEQFF.

The V gene is TRBV19, the J gene TRBJ2-7; no reliable D call. CDR1 is LNHDA, CDR2 SQIVND, per germline (reference sequence). The ends were cut back, 6 bases at V and 2 bases at J, with 14 bases in the middle. The CDR3 length is 14 residues. CDR3 in amino acids: CASRRSEPPYEQYF. The CDR3 bases are TGTGCCAGTAGAAGATCAGAGCCCCCCTACGAGCAGTACTTC.

This clonotype occurred a few times. This chain links TRBV20-1 with TRBJ1-2, with D perhaps matching TRBD1 (6 bases). The CDR3 runs to 13 residues. V was trimmed by 6 bases and J by 4 bases, leaving 15 bases between them. Germline CDR1 and CDR2: DFQATT and SNEGSKA (reference sequence). CDR3 nucleotides: TGCAGTGCCCTGAGACAGGAGATCTATGGCTACACCTTC. It specifies CSALRQEIYGYTF.

The V and J genes are TRBV5-1 and TRBJ2-5, with 8 nucleotides matching TRBD2. The CDR3 covers 16 residues. The ends lost 1 base at V and 1 base at J; junction bases unmatched: 6. Germline V gives CDR1 SGHRS, CDR2 YFSETQ. Here the CDR3 DNA reads TGCGCCAGCAGCTTGTGGGCTAGCGGGTCCCAAGAGACCCAGTACTTC. It encodes CASSLWASGSQETQYF.

This clonotype was counted ten times or more. The rearrangement uses TRBV2 and TRBJ1-5; D is ambiguous. The germline gives CDR1 SNHLY, CDR2 FYNNEI. Trimming pared 3 bases from V and 4 bases from J, leaving 10 bases between. This CDR3 spans 14 amino acids. The CDR3 loop reads CASSDLDGNQPQHF. DNA for the CDR3: TGTGCCAGCAGTGACTTAGACGGGAATCAGCCCCAGCATTTT.

This clonotype appeared a few times. The chain links TRBV7-8 to TRBJ1-2; D is unclear. Germline V CDR1 and CDR2: SGHVS, FQNEAQ. The CDR3 covers 12 residues. Trimming cost V 4 bases and J 1 base, with 4 bases left between them. CDR3 bases: TGTGCCAGCAGCTCCAGTAACTATGGCTACACCTTC. Translation: CASSSSNYGYTF.

The chain uses TRBV11-2 and TRBJ2-1; no clear D. The length of the CDR3 is 14 residues. Per germline, CDR1 SGHAT and CDR2 FQNNGV. V lost 5 bases, J lost 3 bases, and 11 bases lay in between. CDR3 in DNA: TGTGCCAGCAGCCGAGAACGGGTCTACAATGAGCAGTTCTTC. Protein: CASSRERVYNEQFF.

This clonotype was found a few times. This rearrangement joins TRBV5-1 to TRBJ2-1, with TRBD2 matching over 9 bases. Unmatched junction bases numbered 10, after V lost 1 base and J lost 8 bases. CDR1 SGHRS and CDR2 YFSETQ come from the germline V gene. The CDR3 has 16 amino acids. The CDR3 protein is CASSLLTSGAGDEQFF. DNA for the CDR3: TGCGCCAGCAGCTTGCTGACTAGCGGAGCGGGCGATGAGCAGTTCTTC.

This chain joins TRBV5-1 and TRBJ2-1, with 8 bases matching TRBD2. The length of the CDR3 is 14 residues. V trimming: 5 bases; J trimming: 10 bases; junction bases outside the gene matches: 11. Germline values: CDR1 SGHRS, CDR2 YFSETQ. The DNA of the CDR3 is TGCGCCAGCAGGGGGAACGGGAGGGCCCGCGAGCAGTTCTTC. It codes for CASRGNGRAREQFF.

This clonotype appeared many times. This chain connects TRBV5-1 to TRBJ1-3, with TRBD1 as a possible D gene (6 bases). Trimming cost V 4 bases and J 2 bases, with 16 bases left between them. The germline V gene has CDR1 SGHRS and CDR2 YFSETQ. This CDR3 spans 16 amino acids. CDR3: CASSRTGGRAGNTIYF. In DNA, the CDR3 is TGCGCCAGCAGCCGTACCGGGGGGCGAGCTGGAAACACCATATATTTT.

This clonotype was detected ten times or more. The chain carries TRBV5-1 and TRBJ2-1, with D possibly being TRBD1 or TRBD2 (5 bases each). V was clipped by 4 bases and J by 5 bases, with 13 bases between them. From germline, CDR1 is SGHRS and CDR2 YFSETQ. CDR3 length equals 14 residues. CDR3 region: CASSPEGQDNEQFF. CDR3 DNA sequence: TGCGCCAGCAGCCCAGAGGGGCAGGACAATGAGCAGTTCTTC.

At least ten counts were recorded for this clonotype. The gene calls are TRBV12-3 or TRBV12-4 and TRBJ2-5; tentatively, D is TRBD1 (6 bases). Trimming took 5 bases from V and 1 from J, leaving 11 bases between them. There are 14 residues in the CDR3. This CDR3 reads CASSAGTTQETQYF. The CDR3, as DNA: TGTGCCAGCAGTGCTGGGACAACCCAAGAGACCCAGTACTTC.

The V gene is TRBV3-1, the J gene TRBJ1-5; D is undetermined. V was cut by 1 base and J by 4 bases, with 8 bases left in between. The germline V gene encodes CDR1 LGHDT and CDR2 YNNKEL (reference sequence). This CDR3 comprises 14 residues. DNA for the CDR3: TGTGCCAGCAGCCAAGCTTCAGGAAATCAGCCCCAGCATTTT. The encoded protein is CASSQASGNQPQHF.

CDR3: CSARHPSGRELPSTDTQYF. CDR3 nucleotide sequence: TGCAGTGCTAGACACCCCAGCGGGAGGGAACTTCCTAGCACAGATACGCAGTATTTT. This chain links TRBV20-1 with TRBJ2-3, with TRBD2 matching 10 bases. V was pared by 2 bases and J by 0 bases, with 14 bases of the junction left unmatched. This CDR3 is built from 19 residues. Germline V CDR1 and CDR2: DFQATT, SNEGSKA (reference sequence).

This clonotype appeared many times. The chain recombines TRBV4-3 with TRBJ2-1; D unclear. In germline, CDR1 is LGHNA, CDR2 YSLEER. Trimming left V 4 bases short and J 0 bases short, with 16 bases between. CDR3 length: 17 residues. The CDR3 bases are TGCGCCAGCAGCCCTCAACCAGTCGGTAACTCCTACAATGAGCAGTTCTTC. Residues: CASSPQPVGNSYNEQFF.

This clonotype was seen only a few times. This chain connects TRBV29-1 to TRBJ2-3, with TRBD2 as a possible D gene (5 bases). The CDR3 contains 15 residues. Germline-derived CDR1 and CDR2 are SQVTM and ANQGSEA. Trimming removed 5 bases at V and 1 base at J, with 16 bases between. In nucleotides, the CDR3 is TGCAGCGTTTCCCGGGGTGGCTCTGGCACAGATACGCAGTATTTT. This sequence encodes CSVSRGGSGTDTQYF.

This clonotype was recorded a few times. The gene calls are TRBV12-3 or TRBV12-4 and TRBJ2-5, with D perhaps TRBD2 (7 bases). CDR3 length: 14 residues. Trimming removed 6 bases from V and 7 bases from J, with 18 bases in between. This chain's CDR3 is CASRNQGREATQYF. The DNA for the CDR3 is TGTGCCAGCAGAAATCAGGGGAGGGAAGCGACCCAGTACTTC.

This rearrangement joins TRBV5-1 to TRBJ2-5; no clear D. CDR3 size: 14 residues. Trimming removed 1 base at V and 0 bases at J, with 7 bases between. Germline lookup yields CDR1 SGHRS and CDR2 YFSETQ. CDR3 sequence (DNA): TGCGCCAGCAGCTTGATCCAGTACCAAGAGACCCAGTACTTC. This gives the protein CASSLIQYQETQYF.

This rearrangement joins TRBV5-1 to TRBJ2-3; D gene unclear. The V end lost 0 bases, the J end lost 6 bases, and 11 bases lay between the germline ends. Germline CDR1 reads SGHRS; CDR2 reads YFSETQ. This CDR3 is built from 14 residues. DNA of the CDR3: TGCGCCAGCAGCTTGGATCTGGGGTTCGATACGCAGTATTTT. Protein: CASSLDLGFDTQYF.

This clonotype was seen more than once but under ten times. The J gene is TRBJ2-4, the V gene TRBV5-1, with D tentatively TRBD2 (5 bases). The CDR3 runs to 14 residues. Looked up from germline, CDR1 is SGHRS and CDR2 is YFSETQ. The V end was cut by 0 bases, the J end by 8 bases, with 12 bases between. This CDR3 is CASSLESGGDIQYF. The CDR3 nucleotides are TGCGCCAGCAGCTTGGAAAGCGGTGGGGACATTCAGTACTTC.

The chain carries TRBV6-1 and TRBJ2-1; a weak D match, TRBD2 (6 bases). There are 15 residues in the CDR3. The germline V and J ends were trimmed by 6 bases and 1 base, with 13 bases remaining between them. Germline lookup yields CDR1 MNHNS and CDR2 SASEGT. The chain's CDR3 is CASSRIRGSYNEQFF. The CDR3, as DNA: TGTGCCAGCAGCCGAATTCGGGGGTCCTACAATGAGCAGTTCTTC.

The table lists this clonotype with many counts. The chain combines TRBV5-5 with TRBJ2-5; TRBD2 matches at 10 bases. The V segment lost 4 bases and the J segment 1 base; nucleotides outside the gene matches: 7. Germline assignment: CDR1 SGHKS and CDR2 YYEKEE (reference sequence). There are 16 residues in the CDR3. The CDR3 DNA follows: TGTGCCAGCAGCCTAGGACTAGCGGCCGTCCAAGAGACCCAGTACTTC. It codes for CASSLGLAAVQETQYF.

V is TRBV20-1 and J is TRBJ1-5; no definite D call. CDR1 and CDR2 from the germline V gene are DFQATT and SNEGSKA (reference sequence). The V and J ends lost 0 bases and 6 bases respectively, with 18 bases between them. The CDR3 totals 16 residues. CDR3 in DNA: TGCAGTGCTAGAGATTGGAACACCTGGCCTGGTCAGCCCCAGCATTTT. As protein: CSARDWNTWPGQPQHF.

This clonotype was counted only a few times. J is TRBJ1-2 and V is TRBV10-3; 9 bases map to TRBD1. The CDR3 totals 19 residues. With 3 bases clipped from V and 4 bases from J, the junction kept 18 bases outside the gene matches. Germline V gene sequence: CDR1 ENHRY, CDR2 SYGVKD. The CDR3 region is CAISESDGTGRRAGYGYTF. For the CDR3, the DNA is TGTGCCATCAGTGAAAGTGATGGGACAGGGCGTCGGGCGGGCTATGGCTACACCTTC.

This clonotype was detected many times. This chain connects TRBV20-1 to TRBJ1-5; D may be TRBD1 (6 bases). The length of the CDR3 is 16 residues. In germline, CDR1 is DFQATT, CDR2 SNEGSKA (reference sequence). V was pared by 2 bases and J by 3 bases, with 17 bases between. The CDR3 loop is CSARSYSRQDNQPQHF. The CDR3 DNA follows: TGCAGTGCTAGATCGTATAGCAGACAGGACAATCAGCCCCAGCATTTT.

This clonotype has just a few counts. The CDR3 region has the DNA TGTGCCAGCAGCGACAGGGGTCTTAGAGTCTACGAGCAGTACTTC. It yields the protein CASSDRGLRVYEQYF. This chain joins TRBV7-9 and TRBJ2-7, with 8 bases fitting TRBD1. The V and J ends lost 5 bases and 3 bases, in that order; junction bases with no gene match: 9. The CDR3 has 15 residues. Germline-derived CDR1 and CDR2 are SEHNR and FQNEAQ (reference sequence).

This clonotype occurred a few times. The chain links TRBV5-1 to TRBJ1-1; D is undetermined. The V end lost 0 bases, the J end lost 6 bases, and 9 bases lay between the germline ends. CDR3 length: 13 residues. Germline V gene data show CDR1 as SGHRS and CDR2 as YFSETQ. The CDR3: CASSLAGSAEAFF. CDR3 coding DNA: TGCGCCAGCAGCTTGGCTGGGAGCGCTGAAGCTTTCTTT.

The chain carries TRBV7-8 and TRBJ2-6; D unresolved. This CDR3 has 17 amino acids. Trimming shortened V by 1 base and J by 0 bases, and 10 bases separated the two germline ends. Germline CDR1 is SGHVS and CDR2 is FQNEAQ. CDR3 in DNA: TGTGCCAGCAGCTTAGTGGGCGGAGACTCTGGGGCCAACGTCCTGACTTTC. Translated: CASSLVGGDSGANVLTF.